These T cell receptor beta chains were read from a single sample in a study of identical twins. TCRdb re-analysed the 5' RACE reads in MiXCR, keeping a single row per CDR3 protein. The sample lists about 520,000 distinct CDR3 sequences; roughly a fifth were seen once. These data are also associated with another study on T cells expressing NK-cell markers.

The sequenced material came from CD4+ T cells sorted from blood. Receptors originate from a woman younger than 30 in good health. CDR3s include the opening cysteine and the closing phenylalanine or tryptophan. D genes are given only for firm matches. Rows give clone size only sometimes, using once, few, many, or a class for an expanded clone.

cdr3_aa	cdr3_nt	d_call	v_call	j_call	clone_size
CASSLRTARNTGELFF	TGTGCCAGCAGCTTGAGGACAGCACGGAACACCGGGGAGCTGTTTTTT	-	TRBV5-4	TRBJ2-2	-
CASSQDSILGNQPQHF	TGTGCCAGCAGCCAAGATAGTATCTTAGGCAATCAGCCCCAGCATTTT	-	TRBV3-1	TRBJ1-5	-
CSASYRRGGTDTQYF	TGCAGTGCTAGCTATCGCAGGGGGGGCACAGATACGCAGTATTTT	-	TRBV20-1	TRBJ2-3	-
CASILGGYGSGNTIYF	TGTGCCAGCATCCTAGGCGGCTACGGCTCTGGAAACACCATATATTTT	-	TRBV12-3/TRBV12-4	TRBJ1-3	few
CSAPQGINYGYTF	TGCAGTGCACCGCAGGGAATCAACTATGGCTACACCTTC	-	TRBV20-1	TRBJ1-2	few
CASSRTGDPNEQFF	TGTGCCAGCTCACGGACAGGGGACCCGAATGAGCAGTTCTTC	TRBD1	TRBV18	TRBJ2-1	many
CSALDTSGSYEQYF	TGCAGCGCCCTGGACACTAGCGGTTCCTACGAGCAGTACTTC	TRBD2	TRBV29-1	TRBJ2-7	many
CASSEQGIQEKLFF	TGTGCCAGCAGTGAACAGGGGATACAGGAAAAACTGTTTTTT	-	TRBV6-1	TRBJ1-4	-
CASSKQGINTGELFF	TGTGCCAGCAGCAAACAGGGAATCAACACCGGGGAGCTGTTTTTT	-	TRBV12-3/TRBV12-4	TRBJ2-2	few
CASSPRASGRSYEQFF	TGTGCCAGCAGCCCCCGGGCTAGCGGGAGATCCTATGAGCAGTTCTTC	TRBD2	TRBV11-2	TRBJ2-1	-
CASSIPSAGQGSYEQYF	TGTGCCAGCAGCATACCCTCTGCGGGACAGGGATCCTACGAGCAGTACTTC	TRBD1	TRBV7-8	TRBJ2-7	-
CATSRVRAYEQYF	TGTGCCACCAGCAGAGTCAGGGCCTACGAGCAGTACTTC	-	TRBV15	TRBJ2-7	once
CASSHPSGVGTDTQYF	TGTGCCAGCAGCCATCCTAGCGGGGTAGGCACAGATACGCAGTATTTT	TRBD2	TRBV14	TRBJ2-3	few
CSADDRGVYNEQFF	TGCAGTGCCGACGACAGGGGTGTGTACAATGAGCAGTTCTTC	TRBD1	TRBV20-1	TRBJ2-1	-
CASSFSLAGQPDTQYF	TGTGCCAGCAGCTTCTCACTAGCGGGACAACCTGATACGCAGTATTTT	TRBD2	TRBV5-4	TRBJ2-3	few
CSAAPPSPRRNEQYF	TGCAGTGCTGCTCCCCCTAGCCCTCGAAGGAACGAGCAGTACTTC	-	TRBV20-1	TRBJ2-7	-
CASSVRGGAIYEQFF	TGTGCCAGCAGCGTACGAGGGGGGGCCATCTATGAGCAGTTCTTC	-	TRBV9	TRBJ2-1	many
CASSPTSSGSGKTQYF	TGTGCCAGCAGCCCCACCAGTAGCGGGAGCGGCAAGACCCAGTACTTC	TRBD2	TRBV6-1	TRBJ2-5	few
CASSFRQGEREQYF	TGTGCCAGCAGTTTCCGGCAGGGGGAAAGAGAGCAGTACTTC	TRBD1	TRBV6-2/TRBV6-3	TRBJ2-7	few
CASSLSGTDGEQFF	TGCGCCAGCAGCCTGTCTGGGACAGATGGTGAGCAGTTCTTC	TRBD1	TRBV4-3	TRBJ2-1	-
CASTISVDEQFF	TGTGCCAGCACTATAAGCGTCGATGAGCAGTTCTTC	-	TRBV12-3/TRBV12-4	TRBJ2-1	-
CASSQPEETQYF	TGTGCCAGCAGCCAGCCGGAGGAGACCCAGTACTTC	-	TRBV3-1	TRBJ2-5	-
CASSQGTRGNEQFF	TGTGCCAGCAGCCAAGGGACGAGGGGTAATGAGCAGTTCTTC	-	TRBV3-1	TRBJ2-1	few
CSVEPGTWIKETQYF	TGCAGCGTTGAACCTGGGACGTGGATTAAAGAGACCCAGTACTTC	-	TRBV29-1	TRBJ2-5	few
CSAPGLAEETQYF	TGCAGTGCTCCCGGACTAGCGGAAGAGACCCAGTACTTC	TRBD2	TRBV20-1	TRBJ2-5	many
CASSPATSGGVGEQFF	TGTGCCAGCAGCCCCGCGACTAGCGGGGGGGTGGGTGAGCAGTTCTTC	TRBD2	TRBV9	TRBJ2-1	-
CASSLDGQNTEAFF	TGCGCCAGCAGCTTGGATGGTCAGAACACTGAAGCTTTCTTT	-	TRBV5-1	TRBJ1-1	-
CASSQARNTGELFF	TGTGCCAGCAGCCAAGCGCGGAACACCGGGGAGCTGTTTTTT	-	TRBV3-1	TRBJ2-2	-
CASSIGQGTDTQYF	TGTGCCAGCAGCATCGGACAGGGCACAGATACGCAGTATTTT	TRBD1	TRBV7-9	TRBJ2-3	-
CASSLVQGNTEAFF	TGTGCCAGCAGCTTGGTACAGGGAAACACTGAAGCTTTCTTT	-	TRBV7-2	TRBJ1-1	many
CSVRGNQETQYF	TGCAGCGTTAGGGGGAACCAAGAGACCCAGTACTTC	-	TRBV29-1	TRBJ2-5	many
CASSHGQGYEQYF	TGTGCCAGCAGCCACGGACAGGGCTACGAGCAGTACTTC	TRBD1	TRBV3-1	TRBJ2-7	-
CASSSARLVGGETQYF	TGTGCCAGCAGTTCCGCTCGTTTAGTAGGGGGAGAGACCCAGTACTTC	-	TRBV6-5	TRBJ2-5	-
CSVSGKGYNEQFF	TGCAGCGTCAGCGGGAAGGGCTACAATGAGCAGTTCTTC	TRBD2	TRBV29-1	TRBJ2-1	many
CASSLDMAIDYEQYF	TGTGCCAGCAGTTTAGATATGGCGATCGACTACGAGCAGTACTTC	-	TRBV12-3/TRBV12-4	TRBJ2-7	few
CASSLEGFDTQYF	TGCGCCAGCAGCTTGGAGGGATTCGATACGCAGTATTTT	-	TRBV5-1	TRBJ2-3	-
CASSRDRNTEAFF	TGTGCCAGCAGCCGCGACAGGAACACTGAAGCTTTCTTT	-	TRBV12-3/TRBV12-4	TRBJ1-1	many
CSARDPGPEGANTEAFF	TGCAGTGCTAGAGATCCAGGCCCGGAGGGCGCGAACACTGAAGCTTTCTTT	-	TRBV20-1	TRBJ1-1	-
CASRTAGAREKLFF	TGTGCCTCCCGGACGGCGGGGGCAAGGGAAAAACTGTTTTTT	-	TRBV10-3	TRBJ1-4	many
CSAPRGGQETQYF	TGCAGTGCCCCGCGGGGAGGGCAAGAGACCCAGTACTTC	TRBD2	TRBV20-1	TRBJ2-5	-